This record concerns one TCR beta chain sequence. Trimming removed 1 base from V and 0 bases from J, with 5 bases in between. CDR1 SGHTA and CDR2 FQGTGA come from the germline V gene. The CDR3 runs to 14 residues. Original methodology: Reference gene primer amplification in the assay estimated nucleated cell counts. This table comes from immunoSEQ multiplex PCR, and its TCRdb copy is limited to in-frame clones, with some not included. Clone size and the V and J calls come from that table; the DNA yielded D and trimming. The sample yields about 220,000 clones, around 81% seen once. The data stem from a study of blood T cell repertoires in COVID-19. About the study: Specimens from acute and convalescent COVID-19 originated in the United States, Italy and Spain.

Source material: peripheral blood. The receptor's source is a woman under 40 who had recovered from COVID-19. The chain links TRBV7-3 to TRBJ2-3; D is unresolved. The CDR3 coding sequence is TGTGCCAGCAGCTTAAGTCCTAGCACAGATACGCAGTATTTT. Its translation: CASSLSPSTDTQYF.